These 30 T cell receptor beta chains originate from one sample sequenced in a study of neurological immune-mediated disorders. TCRdb itself ran the 5' RACE reads through MiXCR, one entry per CDR3 protein. The data contain 26,000 or so distinct CDR3 sequences, more than 10% of them singletons. What was sequenced was PBMCs. Every receptor here comes from a man aged 60-69 years in good health.

This clonotype was counted many times. The V gene is TRBV6-5, the J gene TRBJ2-5, with D unclear. The CDR3 runs 11 residues. Germline CDR1 and CDR2: MNHEY and SVGAGI. V gave up 1 base and J gave up 5 bases, with 2 bases separating them. CDR3 DNA: TGTGCCAGCAGTTACTACGAGACCCAGTACTTC. Translated, it gives CASSYYETQYF.

This clonotype was recorded at least ten times. The rearrangement uses TRBV20-1 and TRBJ2-3, with no clear D. Looked up from germline, CDR1 is DFQATT and CDR2 is SNEGSKA (reference sequence). Trimming pared 3 bases from V and 0 bases from J, leaving 10 bases between. The CDR3 runs 14 residues. The CDR3 nucleotides are TGCAGTGCTAGCATTGTGGGAAGCACAGATACGCAGTATTTT. Amino acid sequence: CSASIVGSTDTQYF.

This clonotype was recorded at least ten times. This chain uses TRBV7-9 with TRBJ2-1, with TRBD1 matching over 8 bases. The germline gives CDR1 SEHNR, CDR2 FQNEAQ (reference sequence). CDR3 size: 15 residues. The trim removed 4 bases at V and 10 bases at J, leaving 12 bases unmatched. Written as DNA, the CDR3 is TGTGCCAGCAGCTCCCGACGGACAGGGAAGGACGAGCAGTTCTTC. Residues: CASSSRRTGKDEQFF.

This clonotype appeared many times. The CDR3 nucleotides are TGTGCCAGCAGTTTAAGGGTTGTGGGTCTCTGGCAAAACAGGGAACTTTTGAATCAGCCCCAGCATTTT. Its translation: CASSLRVVGLWQNRELLNQPQHF. This chain connects TRBV12-3 or TRBV12-4 to TRBJ1-5, with D possibly matching TRBD1 (6 bases). The V end was cut by 2 bases, the J end by 4 bases, with 36 bases between. CDR3 length: 23 residues.

The table lists this clonotype with many counts. The V call is TRBV28, the J call TRBJ2-5; 8 bases match TRBD1. The CDR3 contains 13 residues. The V gene's germline CDR1 is MDHEN and CDR2 SYDVKM. The V gene end was trimmed by 5 bases and the J gene end by 5 bases; junction bases not matched to a gene: 4. The CDR3 sequence is CASSRTGSETQYF. CDR3 sequence (DNA): TGTGCCAGCAGTAGGACAGGGAGCGAGACCCAGTACTTC. Full variable domain (outside the CDR3, taken from reference TRBV28 and TRBJ2-5): DVKVTQSSRYLVKRTGEKVFLECVQDMDHENMFWYRQDPGLGLRLIYFSYDVKMKEKGDIPEGYSVSREKKERFSLILESASTNQTSMYLCASSRTGSETQYFGPGTRLLVL.

This clonotype occurred many times. The gene calls are TRBV10-3 and TRBJ2-1; 7 bases match TRBD1. Germline-derived CDR1 and CDR2 are ENHRY and SYGVKD. The CDR3 contains 14 residues. V shed 6 bases, J shed 8 bases, and the junction held 10 bases outside the gene matches. The CDR3 protein is CAIRITGDGDEQFF. CDR3 DNA: TGTGCCATCAGAATAACAGGGGATGGGGATGAGCAGTTCTTC.

This clonotype was counted ten times or more. The V gene is TRBV27, the J gene TRBJ1-1; D remains unclear. The CDR3 runs 12 residues. Germline CDR1 MNHEY, CDR2 SMNVEV (reference sequence). Trimming left V 9 bases short and J 1 base short, with 9 bases between. As DNA, the CDR3 is TGTGCCAGTTCCAAACAGAACACTGAAGCTTTCTTT. Translating gives CASSKQNTEAFF.

This clonotype is classed as medium-sized. The chain combines TRBV7-6 with TRBJ2-7; 8 nucleotides line up with TRBD1. J was trimmed by 5 bases and V by 1 base; bases with no gene match: 10. This CDR3 is 16 amino acids long. Germline lookup yields CDR1 SGHVS and CDR2 FNYEAQ. CDR3 sequence: CASSLDLKAGGDEQYF. The CDR3 nucleotides read TGTGCCAGCAGCTTAGATTTAAAGGCAGGGGGCGACGAGCAGTACTTC.

This clonotype was picked up many times. For the CDR3, the DNA is TGCAGTGCTAGAGCAGCGGGGTCAGATACGCAGTATTTT. Its protein product is CSARAAGSDTQYF. The chain combines TRBV20-1 with TRBJ2-3; 7 bases are a match to TRBD2. J was trimmed by 4 bases and V by 1 base; bases with no gene match: 2. Germline V gene lookup returns CDR1 DFQATT and CDR2 SNEGSKA (reference sequence). The CDR3 is 13 residues long.

This clonotype was recorded at least ten times. The rearrangement uses TRBV7-3 and TRBJ2-2; 15 bases fit TRBD2. Germline CDR1 SGHTA, CDR2 FQGTGA. This CDR3 comprises 17 residues. V shed 3 bases, J shed 4 bases, and the junction held 3 bases outside the gene matches. The CDR3 DNA follows: TGTGCCAGCAGCTTGGGGGGACTAGCGGGAGGCACCGGGGAGCTGTTTTTT. It codes for CASSLGGLAGGTGELFF.

This clonotype occurred many times. The chain has TRBV20-1 and TRBJ2-1; D may match TRBD1 or TRBD2 (5 bases each). Germline lookup yields CDR1 DFQATT and CDR2 SNEGSKA (reference sequence). V lost 3 bases to trimming and J lost 3 bases, with 6 bases between them. CDR3 length: 12 residues. The CDR3 region has the DNA TGCAGTGCTAGGGGGGACTACAATGAGCAGTTCTTC. Translated: CSARGDYNEQFF.

This clonotype was detected ten times or more. V gene TRBV29-1 combines with J gene TRBJ1-1; possible D gene TRBD1, 5 bases. The CDR3 spans 13 residues. Germline CDR1 reads SQVTM; CDR2 reads ANQGSEA. Trimming removed 3 bases from V and 5 bases from J, with 13 bases in between. Here the CDR3 reads CSVDKQGGTEAFF. The CDR3 DNA follows: TGCAGCGTTGATAAGCAGGGTGGGACTGAAGCTTTCTTT. The variable domain in full, completed from reference TRBV29-1 and TRBJ1-1, reads SAVISQKPSRDICQRGTSLTIQCQVDSQVTMMFWYRQQPGQSLTLIATANQGSEATYESGFVIDKFPISRPNLTFSTLTVSNMSPEDSSIYLCSVDKQGGTEAFFGQGTRLTVV.

This clonotype was found many times. The chain is built from TRBV20-1 and TRBJ2-4, with 7 bases identical to TRBD1. In germline, CDR1 is DFQATT, CDR2 SNEGSKA (reference sequence). V shed 6 bases, J shed 1 base, and the junction held 9 bases outside the gene matches. The CDR3 has 15 residues. The CDR3, as DNA: TGCAGTGCAGGTCAGGGGGTCGTTGCCAAAAACATTCAGTACTTC. Its translation is CSAGQGVVAKNIQYF.

This clonotype was seen many times. The chain employs TRBV6-5 and TRBJ2-7; D unclear. There are 13 residues in the CDR3. Germline CDR1 is MNHEY and CDR2 is SVGAGI. V lost 4 bases and J 1 base, leaving 8 bases between the germline ends. As DNA, the CDR3 is TGTGCCAGCAGTTCCAGACCATCCTACGAGCAGTACTTC. Protein: CASSSRPSYEQYF.

This clonotype is labeled medium-sized (0.01 to 0.1%). The chain has TRBV5-6 and TRBJ1-5; possible D gene TRBD1, 6 bases. Trimming pared 0 bases from V and 5 bases from J, leaving 9 bases between. Germline CDR1 SGHDT, CDR2 YYEEEE. The CDR3 spans 14 residues. CDR3 in DNA: TGTGCCAGCAGCTTGGGGCAGGGGTATCAGCCCCAGCATTTT. Protein: CASSLGQGYQPQHF.

This clonotype was detected many times. The J gene is TRBJ2-2, the V gene TRBV5-1; 10 nucleotides line up with TRBD1. CDR3 length: 19 residues. V trimming: 5 bases; J trimming: 0 bases; junction bases outside the gene matches: 13. In germline, CDR1 is SGHRS, CDR2 YFSETQ. For the CDR3, the DNA is TGCGCCAGCAGTCCCAGACAGGGGGCATTATCTACGAACACCGGGGAGCTGTTTTTT. Amino acids: CASSPRQGALSTNTGELFF.

Many counts were recorded for this clonotype. The chain is built from TRBV28 and TRBJ2-2; the D is unclear. The CDR3 covers 15 residues. Trimming cost V 3 bases and J 0 bases, with 8 bases left between them. The V gene's germline CDR1 is MDHEN and CDR2 SYDVKM. The CDR3 is CASSFRIANTGELFF. DNA for the CDR3: TGTGCCAGCAGTTTCCGGATCGCGAACACCGGGGAGCTGTTTTTT.

The sample holds many counts of this clonotype. The genes are TRBV5-6 and TRBJ1-3; D uncertain. The CDR3 loop spans 16 amino acids. Germline assignment: CDR1 SGHDT and CDR2 YYEEEE. Trimming removed 2 bases at V and 0 bases at J, with 12 bases between. This chain's CDR3 is CASSFQLAHSGNTIYF. The CDR3 DNA reads as TGTGCCAGCAGCTTCCAACTCGCTCACTCTGGAAACACCATATATTTT.

This clonotype was detected ten times or more. V and J are TRBV2 and TRBJ2-7; D ambiguous. The V gene lost 0 bases and the J gene lost 11 bases, with 11 bases spanning the gap. The CDR3 is 12 amino acids. The germline CDR1 and CDR2 sequences are SNHLY and FYNNEI. CDR3 sequence (DNA): TGTGCCAGCAGTGAAGCGCTCTCGTATGAGTACTTC. It encodes CASSEALSYEYF.

V and J are TRBV5-1 and TRBJ1-1; D remains ambiguous. This CDR3 contains 14 residues. Trimming took off 1 base at V and 3 bases at J, with 10 bases between the two ends. Germline assignment: CDR1 SGHRS and CDR2 YFSETQ. The DNA of the CDR3 is TGCGCCAGCAGCTTGAGACCGACGTACACTGAAGCTTTCTTT. Translating it yields CASSLRPTYTEAFF.

This clonotype was observed many times. DNA for the CDR3: TGTGCCAGCAGTTTTCTCTACCCCACAGATACGCAGTATTTT. Its protein is CASSFLYPTDTQYF. The chain recombines TRBV28 with TRBJ2-3; D unresolved. The CDR3 is 14 residues long. CDR1 MDHEN and CDR2 SYDVKM come from the germline V gene. Trimming left V 3 bases short and J 2 bases short, with 9 bases between.

Many counts were recorded for this clonotype. This chain uses TRBV24-1 with TRBJ1-5, with a possible D match to TRBD1 (5 bases). The CDR3 runs to 13 residues. The V gene lost 4 bases and the J gene lost 9 bases, with 12 bases spanning the gap. CDR1 is KGHDR, CDR2 SFDVKD, per germline. The DNA of the CDR3 is TGTGCCACCAGTGACCGAAGGGGATTGCCCCAGCATTTT. This encodes CATSDRRGLPQHF.

Ten or more counts support this clonotype. The chain is built from TRBV7-8 and TRBJ2-7, with 8 bases identical to TRBD2. V shed 3 bases, J shed 7 bases, and the junction held 20 bases outside the gene matches. Germline V gene lookup returns CDR1 SGHVS and CDR2 FQNEAQ. This CDR3 is built from 18 residues. The CDR3 DNA sequence: TGTGCCAGCAGCTTCGACCGGGGGGGGGACTACCTACGAATAGAGCAGTACTTC. The encoded protein is CASSFDRGGDYLRIEQYF.

This clonotype appeared a few times. The chain links TRBV20-1 to TRBJ2-7; 9 positions match TRBD2. The germline V gene has CDR1 DFQATT and CDR2 SNEGSKA (reference sequence). Trimming removed 6 bases from V and 3 bases from J; junction bases left unmatched: 21. CDR3 size: 18 residues. CDR3 DNA sequence: TGCAGTGCATCATCGTTTTTAGCGGCTAGCGGGAATTACTACGAGCAGTACTTC. Protein product: CSASSFLAASGNYYEQYF.

As concerns this clonotype: Germline and junction disagree at one end, which may indicate a read error. The V and J genes are TRBV12-3 or TRBV12-4 and TRBJ2-2; D is perhaps TRBD1 (6 bases). This CDR3 contains 12 residues. CDR3 DNA: TGTGCCGGCAGGCTCTACAGGGACGATCTGTTTTTT. This sequence encodes CAGRLYRDDLFF.

The chain links TRBV11-2 to TRBJ1-1; no clear D gene. The CDR3 length is 12 residues. The V gene lost 5 bases and the J gene lost 10 bases, with 14 bases spanning the gap. Germline CDR1 reads SGHAT; CDR2 reads FQNNGV. CDR3 sequence reads: CASSPTGLSAFF. The CDR3 DNA follows: TGTGCCAGCAGCCCTACCGGGCTGTCAGCTTTCTTT.

At least ten counts were recorded for this clonotype. The genes are TRBV20-1 and TRBJ2-6; 9 positions match TRBD2. The CDR3 runs to 17 residues. From germline, CDR1 is DFQATT and CDR2 SNEGSKA (reference sequence). The ends lost 3 bases at V and 0 bases at J; junction bases unmatched: 6. The CDR3 loop reads CSARSWREGSGANVLTF. In DNA, the CDR3 is TGCAGTGCTAGGTCATGGCGGGAGGGCTCTGGGGCCAACGTCCTGACTTTC.

In its sample, this clonotype was seen once. One end of the junction fails to match germline, which may point to a read error. This chain uses TRBV9 with TRBJ2-3; D is unclear. The CDR3 covers 12 residues. The germline gives CDR1 SGDLS, CDR2 YYNGEE. CDR3 in amino acids: CVSSVELGTQYF. The CDR3 nucleotides read TGTGTCAGCAGCGTAGAATTGGGTACGCAGTATTTT.

This clonotype has at least ten counts. The V and J genes are TRBV20-1 and TRBJ2-1; 13 bases match TRBD2. Losses at the gene ends were 4 bases for V and 1 base for J; bases not matched to a gene: 1. Germline V gene lookup returns CDR1 DFQATT and CDR2 SNEGSKA (reference sequence). This CDR3 comprises 15 residues. In nucleotides, the CDR3 is TGCAGTGCTAAGGGACTAGCGGGATCCTACAATGAGCAGTTCTTC. This sequence encodes CSAKGLAGSYNEQFF.

This clonotype has a count of ten or more. This chain connects TRBV7-8 to TRBJ2-1; D uncertain. The germline V and J ends were trimmed by 2 bases and 4 bases, with 9 bases remaining between them. The CDR3 extends over 14 amino acids. Germline CDR1 SGHVS, CDR2 FQNEAQ. CDR3 nucleotide sequence: TGTGCCAGCAGCTTACTGCTGGGGTACAATGAGCAGTTCTTC. Translation gives CASSLLLGYNEQFF.